The rows below give T cell receptor beta chains drawn from one sample of a study of T cells in Graves' hyperthyroidism and ophthalmopathy. MiXCR was run by TCRdb on the multiplex PCR reads, yielding one entry per CDR3 protein. The repertoire holds 300,000 to 400,000 distinct CDR3 sequences, with 21% as singletons. Sequencing was performed on blood. The receptor set was obtained from a woman aged 45-65 years with Graves' hyperthyroidism. Both conserved end residues are trimmed from each CDR3. D genes are given only for firm matches.

>TRBJ1-1|NA|10|TRBV12-3/TRBV12-4
ASSFANLKAF
>TRBJ1-1|NA|11|TRBV6-4
ASSDTVNTEAF
>TRBJ1-1|NA|11|TRBV7-3
ASSLMTGTEAF
>TRBJ1-5|NA|13|TRBV27
ASCLGQCSNQPQH
>TRBJ1-2|NA|12|TRBV13
ASSSLGLDYGYT
>TRBJ2-4|NA|15|TRBV3-1
ASSQAFSGIAKNIQY
>TRBJ1-2|TRBD1|13|TRBV28
ASSLRHDRVGGYT
>TRBJ2-5|NA|13|TRBV28
ASSWGGGPAETQY
>TRBJ1-1|NA|13|TRBV12-3/TRBV12-4
ASTLGWVGNTEAF
>TRBJ2-1|TRBD1|12|TRBV30
AWSSTTGLHEQF
>TRBJ1-2|TRBD1|11|TRBV28
ASTKTGGYGYT
>TRBJ2-7|NA|12|TRBV7-9
ASSLRGATYEQY
>TRBJ1-2|NA|11|TRBV28
ASSPRDVYGYT
>TRBJ2-7|NA|9|TRBV2
ASNLSYEQY
>TRBJ2-5|NA|10|TRBV11-1
ASTNSQETQY
>TRBJ2-1|NA|11|TRBV30
AWSEGLYNEQF
>TRBJ1-5|NA|11|TRBV10-3
AIRGVLNQPQH
>TRBJ1-2|NA|11|TRBV29-1
SANGPPNYGYT
>TRBJ2-4|NA|13|TRBV9
ASSVGGEAKNIQY
>TRBJ2-5|NA|12|TRBV30
AWSPGTYQETQY
>TRBJ2-2|NA|11|TRBV19
ASSLSATGELF
>TRBJ2-5|TRBD2|14|TRBV7-9
ASSPLPSGGRETQY
>TRBJ2-3|NA|13|TRBV6-1
ASRVTGEGTDTQY
>TRBJ2-7|NA|13|TRBV10-3
AIGGRANDPYEQY
>TRBJ2-7|NA|15|TRBV5-1
ASSLSFRGGIMDEQY
>TRBJ2-2|NA|12|TRBV6-5
ASSSAGDTGELF
>TRBJ2-7|NA|14|TRBV28
ASSPPWRGRGYEQY
>TRBJ2-1|NA|13|TRBV25-1
ASSTGTINYNEQF
>TRBJ2-1|TRBD2|13|TRBV7-2
ASTEASGSYNEQF
>TRBJ2-3|TRBD2|14|TRBV7-6
ASSTGTSGSTDTQY
>TRBJ2-3|TRBD2|13|TRBV19
ASSIASGRADTQY
>TRBJ1-3|NA|13|TRBV3-1
ASSRGGISGNTIY
>TRBJ2-5|TRBD1|13|TRBV18
ASSPSKDRAETQY
>TRBJ2-5|NA|14|TRBV5-1
ASSLGGGTDGETQY
>TRBJ2-5|TRBD1|10|TRBV29-1
SVGRTGAGQY
>TRBJ1-1|NA|10|TRBV30
AWSRGGTEAF
>TRBJ2-1|TRBD2|13|TRBV7-3
ASSYTPGTSHPRF
>TRBJ1-1|TRBD1|13|TRBV4-2
ASSHRRGPGTEAF
>TRBJ1-5|NA|11|TRBV2
ASNRRHNQPQH
>TRBJ2-7|TRBD2|16|TRBV11-2
ASSLWTLSGGSGYEQY
>TRBJ2-7|NA|14|TRBV15
ATSSPGAGQSYEQY
>TRBJ1-4|NA|9|TRBV30
AWSVGGKLF
>TRBJ2-7|TRBD1|15|TRBV13
ASSSLDRVGSSYEQY